The entry below gives a single TCR beta chain sequence along with its context. No antigen is known for it. The data stem from a study of T cell repertoires in cytomegalovirus infection. Looking at the study overall: Matching HLA type, along with CMV infection, was indicated by public TCR beta signatures. Whole-study findings and limits: Ex vivo responses were dominated by HLA-C-restricted CMV-specific TCR beta clonotypes. CMV carriers having the relevant HLA were flagged by cumulative public TCR beta family frequency.

In TCRdb, the reads were re-called with MiXCR into one record per CDR3 protein. The sample shows 800,000 to 950,000 distinct CDR3 sequences, approximately 29% of them seen only once. Material: cultured CD8+ T cells from PBMCs, obtained from culture after CMV antigen stimulation. The receptor was isolated from a human donor in good health (CMV status not recorded). Some clones in this sample may be carry-over from other donors' samples.

In DNA form, the CDR3 reads TGTGCCGGGAGAGACAGGGGGCTAAACACTGAAGCTTTCTTT. The encoded protein is CAGRDRGLNTEAFF. The chain couples TRBV2 to TRBJ1-1; TRBD1 aligns across 10 bases. The CDR3 extends over 14 amino acids. V lost 11 bases, J lost 2 bases, and 8 bases stayed unmatched. CDR1 and CDR2 (germline): SNHLY, FYNNEI.